This section outlines one T cell receptor beta chain sequence together with its context. The data derive from a study of blood T cells in healthy people across ages. Primers used in a second PCR of about 6 to 11 cycles were a sample-barcoded 5' primer and a J-beta primer mix. Via MiXCR, TCRdb re-called the 5' RACE reads, giving one row per CDR3 protein. The sample carries 650,000 to 800,000 distinct CDR3 sequences, under 45% recorded once. CDR1 is MDHEN and CDR2 is SYDVKM in the germline V gene. V was cut by 2 bases and J by 10 bases, with 18 bases left in between. The CDR3 length is 14 residues. Sequenced: blood. The origin of this receptor is a man in his 60s in good health. The V call is TRBV28, the J call TRBJ2-7, with D perhaps TRBD1 (6 bases). As DNA, the CDR3 is TGTGCCAGCAGTTTAGTCCAGGGGCGAGGAGCCCAGTACTTC. This encodes CASSLVQGRGAQYF.